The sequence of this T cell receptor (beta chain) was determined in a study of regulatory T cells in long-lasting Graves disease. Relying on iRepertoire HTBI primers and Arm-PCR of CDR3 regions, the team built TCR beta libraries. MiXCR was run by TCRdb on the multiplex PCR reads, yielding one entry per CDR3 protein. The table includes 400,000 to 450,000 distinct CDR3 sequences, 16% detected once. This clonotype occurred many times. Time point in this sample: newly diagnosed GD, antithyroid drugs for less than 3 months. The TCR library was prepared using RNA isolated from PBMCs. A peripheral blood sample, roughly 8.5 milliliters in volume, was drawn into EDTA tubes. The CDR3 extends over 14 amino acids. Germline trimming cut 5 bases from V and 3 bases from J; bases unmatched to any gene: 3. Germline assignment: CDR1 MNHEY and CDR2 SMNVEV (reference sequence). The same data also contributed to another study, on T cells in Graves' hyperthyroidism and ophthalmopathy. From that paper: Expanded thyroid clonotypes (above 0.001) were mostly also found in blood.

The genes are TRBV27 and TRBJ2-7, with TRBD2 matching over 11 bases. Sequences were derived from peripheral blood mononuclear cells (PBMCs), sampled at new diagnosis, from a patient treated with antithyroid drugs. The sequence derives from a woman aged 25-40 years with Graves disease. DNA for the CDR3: TGTGCCAGCAGTGTCGGGACTAGCGGCTACGAGCAGTACTTC. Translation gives CASSVGTSGYEQYF.